The T cell receptor beta chain described here comes from a study of cytomegalovirus exposure and HLA in healthy donors. From germline, CDR1 is MNHEY and CDR2 SMNVEV (reference sequence). This CDR3 comprises 13 residues. Trimming shortened V by 4 bases and J by 6 bases, and 11 bases separated the two germline ends. Details on this clone: No antigen is known for it.

Findings and caveats of the study: Cytomegalovirus status was reportedly diagnosed by the classifier with high specificity and sensitivity. Presence/absence comparisons presumed near-even sequencing depth among donors.

Use of 60 Vbeta and 13 Jbeta primers characterized the PCR. Clones were sequenced by immunoSEQ multiplex PCR, and TCRdb holds only the in-frame ones, with some missing. Of 120,000 or so clones listed, approximately 80% are singletons. Sequencing input: PBMCs. This TCR was sampled from a man between 18 and 29 years old in good health and CMV-seronegative. The chain uses TRBV27 and TRBJ2-3; a weak D match, TRBD1 (5 bases). Written as DNA, the CDR3 is TGTGCCAGCAGTTGGAAAGCAGGGGATACGCAGTATTTT. This codes for CASSWKAGDTQYF.